The T cell receptor (beta chain) described here comes from a study of blood T cell repertoires in COVID-19. The sample holds one count of this clone. The method was immunoSEQ multiplex PCR; TCRdb's version includes in-frame clones alone and lacks a portion of them. The data show approximately 170,000 clones, about 92% seen once. Germline CDR1 is KGHSH and CDR2 is LQKENI. This CDR3 is 14 amino acids long. Germline trimming cut 10 bases from V and 2 bases from J; bases unmatched to any gene: 8. Material: peripheral blood. The V and J genes are TRBV18 and TRBJ2-7, with 10 bases that match TRBD2. This TCR was recovered from a man in his sixties with active or convalescent COVID-19. CDR3 DNA sequence: TGTGCCACCCGAAGCGGGGGGGATACCTACGAGCAGTACTTC. It is translated as CATRSGGDTYEQYF.